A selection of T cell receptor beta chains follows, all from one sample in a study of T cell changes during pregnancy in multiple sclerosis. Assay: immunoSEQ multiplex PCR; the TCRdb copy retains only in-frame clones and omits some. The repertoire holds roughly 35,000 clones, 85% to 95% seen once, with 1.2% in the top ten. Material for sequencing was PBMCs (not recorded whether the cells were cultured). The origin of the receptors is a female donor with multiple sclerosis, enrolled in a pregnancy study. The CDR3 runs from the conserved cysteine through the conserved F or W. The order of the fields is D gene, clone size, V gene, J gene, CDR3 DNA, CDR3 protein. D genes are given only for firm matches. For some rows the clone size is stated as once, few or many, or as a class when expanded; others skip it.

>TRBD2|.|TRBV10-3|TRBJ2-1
TGTGCCATCGGAGGGGGACTAGCCCCATCGGATGAGCAGTTCTTC
CAIGGGLAPSDEQFF
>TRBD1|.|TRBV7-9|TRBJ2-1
TGTGCCAGCAGCCCACGGACAGGGGGCGGATTGTACAATGAGCAGTTCTTC
CASSPRTGGGLYNEQFF
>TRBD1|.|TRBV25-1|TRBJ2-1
TGTGCCAGCAGTGCGACGGTTGGGACAGGGAGTTTTTCCGAGCAGTTCTTC
CASSATVGTGSFSEQFF
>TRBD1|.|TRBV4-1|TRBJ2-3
TGCGCCAGCAGCCAAGCTCCGGGACAGGGATTAATTAACACAGATACGCAGTATTTT
CASSQAPGQGLINTDTQYF
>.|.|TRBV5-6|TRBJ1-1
TGTGCCAGCAGTCTTCCGCCGGGAATGAACACTGAAGCTTTCTTT
CASSLPPGMNTEAFF
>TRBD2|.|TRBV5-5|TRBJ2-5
TGTGCCAGCAGCTTGGATGCGGGGGTTAGGGAGACCCAGTACTTC
CASSLDAGVRETQYF
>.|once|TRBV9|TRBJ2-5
TGTGCCAGCAGCGTATTGGGAGAGACCCAGTACTTC
CASSVLGETQYF
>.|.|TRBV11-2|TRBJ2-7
TGTGCCAGCAGCCTAAGAGGGAGTCCAACAGAGCAGTACTTC
CASSLRGSPTEQYF
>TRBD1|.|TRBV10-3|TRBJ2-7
TGTGCCATCAGTGAGGGACAGGGCTACGAGCAGTACTTC
CAISEGQGYEQYF
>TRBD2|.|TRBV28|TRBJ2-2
TGTGCCAGCAGGCCTAGCGGGAGAGAGAACACCGGGGAGCTGTTTTTT
CASRPSGRENTGELFF
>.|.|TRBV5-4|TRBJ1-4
TGTGCCAGCAGCTTGGGACAAAATAATGAAAAACTGTTTTTT
CASSLGQNNEKLFF
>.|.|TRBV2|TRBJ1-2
TGTGCCAGCCATGAAAGCGGGGACTATGGCTACACCTTC
CASHESGDYGYTF
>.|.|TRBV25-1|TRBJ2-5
TGTGCCAGCTCTCAGGTGACCCAGTACTTC
CASSQVTQYF
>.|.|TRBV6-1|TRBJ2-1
TGTGCCAGCAGTGAACCGACCGGGTCCCATGAGCAGTTCTTC
CASSEPTGSHEQFF
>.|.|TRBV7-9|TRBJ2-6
TGTGCCAGCAGCCCCGGGAAGGGACTCTCCTCTGGGGCCAACGTCCTGACTTTC
CASSPGKGLSSGANVLTF
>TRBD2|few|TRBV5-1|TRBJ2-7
TGCGCCAGCGGTAGGACTAGCGGGCCCTACGAGCAGTACTTC
CASGRTSGPYEQYF
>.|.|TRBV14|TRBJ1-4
TGTGCCAGCAGCCAAGATGTTCGGCAGGGTGGTGAAAAACTGTTTTTT
CASSQDVRQGGEKLFF
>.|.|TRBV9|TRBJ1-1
TGTGCCAGCAGCGCTCAGGGCACTGAAGCTTTCTTT
CASSAQGTEAFF
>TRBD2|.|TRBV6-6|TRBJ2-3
TGTGCCAGCAGTCTTGGACTAGCTGGGCATACGCAGTATTTT
CASSLGLAGHTQYF
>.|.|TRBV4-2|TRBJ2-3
TGTGCCAGCAGCCGCGGCGGCGGGAACACAGATACGCAGTATTTT
CASSRGGGNTDTQYF
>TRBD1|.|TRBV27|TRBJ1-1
TGTGCCAGCAGTTTATTCAGGGGGGGAACTGAAGCTTTCTTT
CASSLFRGGTEAFF
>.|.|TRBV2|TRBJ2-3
TGTGCCAGCAGTGAAATTCCCAGGGGCACAGATACGCAGTATTTT
CASSEIPRGTDTQYF
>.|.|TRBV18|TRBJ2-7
TGTGCCAGCTCACAGGGAGGACTGTACGAGCAGTACTTC
CASSQGGLYEQYF
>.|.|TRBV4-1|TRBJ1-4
TGCGCCAGCAGCCAAGCTGGGTTGGAGATAGAAAAACTGTTTTTT
CASSQAGLEIEKLFF
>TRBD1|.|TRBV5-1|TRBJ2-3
TGCGCCAGCAGCCCAGGACAGGGGAACACAGATACGCAGTATTTT
CASSPGQGNTDTQYF
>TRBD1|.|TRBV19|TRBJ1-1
TGTGCCAGTAGTAGGGACAGGGGGCTAACTGAAGCTTTCTTT
CASSRDRGLTEAFF
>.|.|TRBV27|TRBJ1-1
TGTGCCAGCAGAAGGGACTCTCGGGCTTTCTTT
CASRRDSRAFF
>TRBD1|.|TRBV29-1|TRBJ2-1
TGCAGCGTTGCGAGGACAGGGGCCAACAATGAGCAGTTCTTC
CSVARTGANNEQFF
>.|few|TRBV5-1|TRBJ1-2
TGCGCCAGCAGAAATAGCGGGGACGGCTACACCTTC
CASRNSGDGYTF
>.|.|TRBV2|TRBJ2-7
TGTGCCAGCAGTGAAAACACCTACGAGCAGTACTTC
CASSENTYEQYF
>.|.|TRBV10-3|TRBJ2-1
TGTGCCATCAGTGACTTGGACTACAATGAGCAGTTCTTC
CAISDLDYNEQFF
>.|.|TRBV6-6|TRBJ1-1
TGTGCCAGCAGTATGACAGACACTGAAGCTTTCTTT
CASSMTDTEAFF
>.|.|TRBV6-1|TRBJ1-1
TGTGCCAGCACTCGATCCGTCCAGGGGTACACTGAAGCTTTCTTT
CASTRSVQGYTEAFF
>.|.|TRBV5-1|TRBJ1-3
TGCGCCAGCAGCTTTGGGACTTCCGACTCTGGAAACACCATATATTTT
CASSFGTSDSGNTIYF
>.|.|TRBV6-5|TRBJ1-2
TGTGCCAGCAGCCCCCGGACAGCTATCTATGGCTACACCTTC
CASSPRTAIYGYTF
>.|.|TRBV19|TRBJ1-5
TGTGCCAGTAGTAAGGAAGGTAATCAGCCCCAGCATTTT
CASSKEGNQPQHF
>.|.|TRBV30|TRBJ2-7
TGTGCCTGGAGTTGGGGCCTCTCCTACGAGCAGTACTTC
CAWSWGLSYEQYF
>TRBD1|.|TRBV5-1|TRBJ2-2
TGCGCCAGCAGCTTAAGGACAGGGAACACCGGGGAGCTGTTTTTT
CASSLRTGNTGELFF
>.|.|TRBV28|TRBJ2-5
TGTGCCAGCAGCGGGAGTCAGGTCCACGCGGAGACCCAGTACTTC
CASSGSQVHAETQYF
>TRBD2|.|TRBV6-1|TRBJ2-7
TGTGCCAGCAGTGATATCGGGGGGAACTACGAGCAGTACTTC
CASSDIGGNYEQYF